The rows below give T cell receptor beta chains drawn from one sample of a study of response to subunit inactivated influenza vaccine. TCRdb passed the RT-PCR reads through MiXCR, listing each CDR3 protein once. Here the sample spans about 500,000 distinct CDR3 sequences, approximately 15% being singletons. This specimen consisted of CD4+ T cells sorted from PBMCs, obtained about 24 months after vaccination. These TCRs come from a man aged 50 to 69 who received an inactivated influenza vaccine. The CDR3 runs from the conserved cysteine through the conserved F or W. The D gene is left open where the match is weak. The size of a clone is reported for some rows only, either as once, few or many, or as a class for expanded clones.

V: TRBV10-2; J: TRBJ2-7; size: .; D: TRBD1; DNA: TGCGCCAGCAGTGAGTTGGCAGGGGGTCCATACGAGCAGTACTTC; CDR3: CASSELAGGPYEQYF
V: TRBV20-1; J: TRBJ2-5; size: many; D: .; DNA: TGCAGTGCTAGTACTCGGGACATACTACAAGAGACCCAGTACTTC; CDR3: CSASTRDILQETQYF
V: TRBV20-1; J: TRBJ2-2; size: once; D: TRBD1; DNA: TGCAGTGCTAGAGATCTTAGACAGGGTAGCACCGGGGAGCTGTTTTTT; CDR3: CSARDLRQGSTGELFF
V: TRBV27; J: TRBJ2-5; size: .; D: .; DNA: TGTGCCAGCAGTCCCGACTGGAGGGGAAGTAAAGAGGCCCAGTACTTC; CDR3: CASSPDWRGSKEAQYF
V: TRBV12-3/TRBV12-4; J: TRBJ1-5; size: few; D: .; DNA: TGTGCCAGCAGTTTAAGGGGCAGCGCTAGCAATCAGCCCCAGCATTTT; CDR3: CASSLRGSASNQPQHF
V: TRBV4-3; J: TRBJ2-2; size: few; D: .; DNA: TGCGCCAGCAGCCAAGTCGTAATCGACACCGGGGAGCTGTTTTTT; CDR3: CASSQVVIDTGELFF
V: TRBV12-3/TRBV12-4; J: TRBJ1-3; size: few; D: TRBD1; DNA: TGTGCCAGCAGTCCGGGACAGGGTTTGATTTTGAACTCTGGAAACACCATATATTTT; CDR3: CASSPGQGLILNSGNTIYF
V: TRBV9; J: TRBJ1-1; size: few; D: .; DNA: TGTGCCAGCAGCGTAGGGGTGACACCTGACACTGAAGCTTTCTTT; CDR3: CASSVGVTPDTEAFF
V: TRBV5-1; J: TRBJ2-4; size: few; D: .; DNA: TGCGCCAGCAGTCCCGACAGAGGAAACATTCAGTACTTC; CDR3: CASSPDRGNIQYF
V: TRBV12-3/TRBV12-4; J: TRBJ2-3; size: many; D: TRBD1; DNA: TGTGCCAGCAGGAGGACAGGGAGCACAGATACGCAGTATTTT; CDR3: CASRRTGSTDTQYF
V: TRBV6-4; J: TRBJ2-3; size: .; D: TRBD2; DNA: TGTGCCAGCAGTCCAGTAGCGGGGGGTGAAGATACGCAGTATTTT; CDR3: CASSPVAGGEDTQYF
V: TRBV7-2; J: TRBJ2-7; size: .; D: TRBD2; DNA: TGTGCCAGCAGCTTACTAGCGGGAGGACAGATTTACGAGCAGTACTTC; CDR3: CASSLLAGGQIYEQYF
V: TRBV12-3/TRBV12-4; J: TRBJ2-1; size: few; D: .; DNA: TGTGCCAGCAGTTCGATGAGGACCTACAATGAGCAGTTCTTC; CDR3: CASSSMRTYNEQFF
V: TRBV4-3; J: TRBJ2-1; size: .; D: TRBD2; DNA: TGCGCCAGCAGCCGGGGGACTAGCGGGGGGGCCAGGTCGAGCAATGAGCAGTTCTTC; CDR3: CASSRGTSGGARSSNEQFF